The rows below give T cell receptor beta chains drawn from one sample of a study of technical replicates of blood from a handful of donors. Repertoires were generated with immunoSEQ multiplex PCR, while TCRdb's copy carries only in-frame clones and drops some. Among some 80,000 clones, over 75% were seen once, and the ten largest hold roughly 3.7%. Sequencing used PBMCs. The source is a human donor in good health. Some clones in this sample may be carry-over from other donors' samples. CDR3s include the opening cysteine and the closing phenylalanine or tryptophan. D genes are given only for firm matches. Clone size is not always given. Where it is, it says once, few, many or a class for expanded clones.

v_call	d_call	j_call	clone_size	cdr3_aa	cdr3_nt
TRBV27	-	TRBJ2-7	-	CASSLSIRGNEQYF	TGTGCCAGCAGTTTATCGATAAGGGGTAACGAGCAGTACTTC
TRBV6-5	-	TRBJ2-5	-	CASNLRGGQETQYF	TGTGCCAGCAATCTAAGAGGGGGCCAAGAGACCCAGTACTTC
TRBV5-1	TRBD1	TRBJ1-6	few	CASSMEQGSFSPLHF	TGCGCCAGCAGTATGGAACAGGGGAGTTTTTCACCCCTCCACTTT
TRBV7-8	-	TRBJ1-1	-	CASSLVADEAFF	TGTGCCAGCAGCTTGGTGGCGGATGAAGCTTTCTTT
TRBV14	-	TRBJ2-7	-	CASSQGGRGSYEQYF	TGTGCCAGCAGCCAAGGTGGACGGGGCTCCTACGAGCAGTACTTC
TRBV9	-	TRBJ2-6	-	CASNRDPGANVLTF	TGTGCCAGCAATAGAGATCCTGGGGCCAACGTCCTGACTTTC
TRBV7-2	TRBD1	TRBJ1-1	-	CASSLHRGPGTEAFF	TGTGCCAGCAGCCTTCACAGGGGGCCTGGCACTGAAGCTTTCTTT
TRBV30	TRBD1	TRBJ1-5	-	CAWSWAGQGSRGNQPQHF	TGTGCCTGGAGCTGGGCGGGACAGGGGAGTCGGGGGAATCAGCCCCAGCATTTT
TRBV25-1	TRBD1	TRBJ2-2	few	CASSDDRGYGELFF	TGTGCCAGCAGTGACGACAGGGGGTACGGGGAGCTGTTTTTT
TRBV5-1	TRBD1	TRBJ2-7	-	CASSAGTGVSYEQYF	TGCGCCAGCAGCGCGGGGACAGGGGTTTCCTACGAGCAGTACTTC
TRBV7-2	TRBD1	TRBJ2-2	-	CASSLIGQAVTGELFF	TGTGCCAGCAGCCTTATCGGACAGGCGGTAACCGGGGAGCTGTTTTTT
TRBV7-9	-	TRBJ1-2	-	CASSDQRDFGYTF	TGTGCCAGCAGCGATCAAAGGGACTTCGGCTACACCTTC
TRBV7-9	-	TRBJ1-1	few	CASSPMRSEGTEAFF	TGTGCCAGCAGCCCGATGAGGAGTGAGGGCACTGAAGCTTTCTTT
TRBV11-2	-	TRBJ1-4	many	CASSLGELTGSREKLFF	TGTGCCAGCAGCTTAGGGGAACTTACAGGGTCTCGGGAAAAACTGTTTTTT
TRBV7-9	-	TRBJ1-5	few	CASSLEHQPQHF	TGTGCCAGCAGCTTAGAGCATCAGCCCCAGCATTTT
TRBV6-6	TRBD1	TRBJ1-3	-	CASSPTGDTGNTIYF	TGTGCCAGCAGTCCGACAGGGGATACTGGAAACACCATATATTTT
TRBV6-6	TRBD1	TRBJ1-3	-	CASSADRAGNTIYF	TGTGCCAGCAGTGCAGACAGGGCTGGAAACACCATATATTTT
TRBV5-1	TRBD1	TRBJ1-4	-	CASSRDRANEKLFF	TGCGCCAGCAGCCGGGACAGGGCTAATGAAAAACTGTTTTTT
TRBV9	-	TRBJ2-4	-	CASSVDSKNIQYF	TGTGCCAGCAGCGTAGACAGCAAAAACATTCAGTACTTC
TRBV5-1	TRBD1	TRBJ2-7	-	CASSLGGQGSTYEQYF	TGCGCCAGCAGCTTGGGGGGACAGGGGTCTACCTACGAGCAGTACTTC
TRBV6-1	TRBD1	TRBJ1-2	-	CASSEGGGTGDYGYTF	TGTGCCAGCAGTGAAGGGGGAGGGACAGGGGACTATGGCTACACCTTC
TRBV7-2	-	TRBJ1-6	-	CASSFGENSPLHF	TGTGCCAGCAGCTTCGGAGAAAATTCACCCCTCCACTTT
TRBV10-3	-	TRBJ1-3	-	CAISEEDSRSGNTIYF	TGTGCCATCAGTGAGGAGGACAGCCGCTCTGGAAACACCATATATTTT
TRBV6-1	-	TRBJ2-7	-	CASGGLTSYEQYF	TGTGCCAGCGGGGGCTTAACCTCCTACGAGCAGTACTTC
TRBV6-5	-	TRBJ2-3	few	CAAWGPDTQYF	TGTGCCGCGTGGGGGCCGGATACGCAGTATTTT
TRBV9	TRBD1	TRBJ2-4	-	CASNPGTGVDIQYF	TGTGCCAGCAACCCCGGGACAGGGGTGGACATTCAGTACTTC
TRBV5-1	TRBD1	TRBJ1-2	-	CASSKGQGIGGYTF	TGCGCCAGCAGCAAGGGACAGGGAATTGGTGGCTACACCTTC
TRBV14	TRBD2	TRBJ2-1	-	CASSQGGSGRTSYNEQFF	TGTGCCAGCAGCCAAGGTGGTAGCGGGAGGACCTCCTACAATGAGCAGTTCTTC
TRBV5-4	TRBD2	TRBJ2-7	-	CASTMGGGYEQYF	TGTGCCAGCACCATGGGGGGGGGCTACGAGCAGTACTTC
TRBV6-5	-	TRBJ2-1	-	CASRQDGYNEQFF	TGTGCCAGCAGACAGGACGGATACAATGAGCAGTTCTTC
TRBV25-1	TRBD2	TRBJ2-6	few	CASSGTSSGANVLTF	TGTGCCAGCAGTGGGACTAGCTCTGGGGCCAACGTCCTGACTTTC
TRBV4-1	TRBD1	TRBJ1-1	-	CASSQNHRGLGAFF	TGCGCCAGCAGCCAAAACCACAGGGGGCTTGGAGCTTTCTTT
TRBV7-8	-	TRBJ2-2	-	CASSLGGEPTGELFF	TGTGCCAGCAGCTTAGGCGGGGAACCCACCGGGGAGCTGTTTTTT
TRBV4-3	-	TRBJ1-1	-	CASRRPGNTEAFF	TGCGCCAGCAGACGGCCAGGCAACACTGAAGCTTTCTTT
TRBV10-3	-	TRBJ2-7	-	CAISEPSGVSYEQYF	TGTGCCATCAGTGAGCCCTCGGGGGTCTCCTACGAGCAGTACTTC
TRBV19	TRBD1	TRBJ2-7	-	CASSPTGANSYEQYF	TGTGCCAGTAGCCCGACAGGGGCGAACTCCTACGAGCAGTACTTC
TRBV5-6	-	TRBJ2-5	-	CASTDLGQGQETQYF	TGTGCCAGTACGGACCTAGGGCAGGGACAAGAGACCCAGTACTTC